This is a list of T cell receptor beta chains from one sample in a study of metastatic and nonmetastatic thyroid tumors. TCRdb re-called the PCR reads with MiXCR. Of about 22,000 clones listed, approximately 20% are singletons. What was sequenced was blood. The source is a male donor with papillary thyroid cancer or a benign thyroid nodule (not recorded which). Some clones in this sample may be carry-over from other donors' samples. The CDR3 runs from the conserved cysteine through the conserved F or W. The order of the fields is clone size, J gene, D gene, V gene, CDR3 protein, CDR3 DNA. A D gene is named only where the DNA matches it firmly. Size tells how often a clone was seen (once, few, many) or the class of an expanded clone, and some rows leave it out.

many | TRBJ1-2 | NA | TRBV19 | CASSTQSGTSFYGYTF | TGTGCCAGTAGTACTCAGTCCGGGACCTCCTTTTATGGCTACACCTTC
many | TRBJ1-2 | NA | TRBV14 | CASSPRGGDGYTF | TGTGCCAGCAGCCCCCGCGGAGGGGATGGCTACACCTTC
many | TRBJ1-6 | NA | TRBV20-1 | CSAPSRLSLHF | TGCAGTGCCCCTTCCCGGTTATCCCTCCACTTT
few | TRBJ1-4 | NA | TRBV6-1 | CASTQSGMGGKKLFF | TGTGCCAGCACTCAATCTGGGATGGGAGGGAAAAAACTGTTTTTT
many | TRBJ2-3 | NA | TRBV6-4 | CAGSERSTDTQYF | TGTGCCGGCAGTGAGCGGAGCACAGATACGCAGTATTTT
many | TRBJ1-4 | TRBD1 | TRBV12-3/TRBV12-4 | CASSPSTGGDEKLFF | TGTGCCAGCAGCCCCTCGACAGGGGGGGATGAAAAACTGTTTTTT
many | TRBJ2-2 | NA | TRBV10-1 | CASSDRGGQTGELFF | TGCGCCAGCAGTGATCGAGGTGGTCAGACCGGGGAGCTGTTTTTT
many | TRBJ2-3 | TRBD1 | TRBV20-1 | CSARPGGVGNTQYF | TGCAGCGCTAGACCAGGGGGCGTAGGGAATACGCAGTATTTT
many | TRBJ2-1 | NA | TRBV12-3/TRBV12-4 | CASRGGTSAISSYNEQFF | TGTGCCAGCAGAGGGGGAACTAGCGCGATAAGCTCCTACAATGAGCAGTTCTTC
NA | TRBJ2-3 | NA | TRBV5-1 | CASSLSSEVTDTQYF | TGCGCCAGCAGCTTAAGCAGTGAAGTCACAGATACGCAGTATTTT
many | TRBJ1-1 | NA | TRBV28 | CASSLLGAMNTEAFF | TGTGCCAGCAGTCTCTTGGGGGCGATGAACACTGAAGCTTTCTTT
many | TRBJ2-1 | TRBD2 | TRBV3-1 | CASSVTSGEQFF | TGTGCCAGCAGTGTCACTAGCGGAGAGCAGTTCTTC
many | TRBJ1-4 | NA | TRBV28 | CASERGGAGEKLFF | TGTGCCAGCGAAAGGGGGGGCGCGGGTGAAAAACTGTTTTTT
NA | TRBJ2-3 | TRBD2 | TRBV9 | CASSVGRGGRYTQYF | TGTGCCAGCAGCGTAGGGCGGGGGGGCCGGTATACGCAGTATTTT
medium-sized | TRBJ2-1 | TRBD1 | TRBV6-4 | CASSDGTGGDEQFF | TGTGCCAGCAGTGACGGGACAGGGGGCGATGAGCAGTTCTTC
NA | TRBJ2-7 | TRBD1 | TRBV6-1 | CASRQGYEQYF | TGTGCCAGCAGACAGGGGTACGAGCAGTACTTC
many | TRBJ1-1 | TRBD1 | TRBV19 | CASIRQGHTEAFF | TGTGCCAGTATTCGACAGGGACATACTGAAGCTTTCTTT
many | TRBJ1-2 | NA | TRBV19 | CASSIVGTDASGGYTF | TGTGCCAGTAGTATAGTCGGGACCGATGCTTCGGGGGGCTACACCTTC
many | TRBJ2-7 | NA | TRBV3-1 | CASGPPRGTYEQYF | TGTGCCAGCGGCCCCCCCAGGGGAACCTACGAGCAGTACTTC
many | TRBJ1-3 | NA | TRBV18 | CASSPQGITGNTIYF | TGTGCCAGCTCACCACAGGGGATAACTGGAAACACCATATATTTT